The 20 T cell receptor beta chains listed next were all sequenced from one sample in a study of blood T cell repertoires in COVID-19. Assay: immunoSEQ multiplex PCR; the TCRdb copy retains only in-frame clones and omits some. Altogether about 110,000 clones are present, 75% to 85% being singletons, with the ten largest covering 6.5% to 10%. Sequenced sample: peripheral blood. These receptors originate from a man between 70 and 80 years old with acute or convalescent COVID-19.

V gene TRBV2 combines with J gene TRBJ2-1; the match to TRBD1 covers 7 bases. J was trimmed by 12 bases and V by 8 bases; bases with no gene match: 19. Germline V gene data show CDR1 as SNHLY and CDR2 as FYNNEI. The length of the CDR3 is 15 residues. The chain's CDR3 is CASQPGRQGWMTQFF. CDR3 nucleotides: TGTGCCAGCCAACCAGGGAGACAGGGTTGGATGACGCAGTTCTTC.

The gene calls are TRBV4-2 and TRBJ1-5; D call uncertain. The CDR3 contains 16 residues. Trimming shortened V by 1 base and J by 1 base, and 11 bases separated the two germline ends. Per germline, CDR1 LGHNA and CDR2 YNFKEQ. The CDR3 DNA sequence: TGTGCCAGCAGCCAAGGTGGGAGTTACAGCAATCAGCCCCAGCATTTT. Encoded protein: CASSQGGSYSNQPQHF.

This chain connects TRBV20-1 to TRBJ2-3; 8 bases are shared with TRBD2. The ends lost 3 bases at V and 4 bases at J; junction bases unmatched: 12. Germline V CDR1 and CDR2: DFQATT, SNEGSKA (reference sequence). CDR3 length equals 16 residues. DNA for the CDR3: TGCAGTGCTAGTGGACAGACTAGCGCCCCTCCAGATACGCAGTATTTT. Protein: CSASGQTSAPPDTQYF.

About this clone itself: Other nucleotide sequences in the sample specify the same CDR3. V is TRBV18 and J is TRBJ1-1; 7 bases fit TRBD1. The CDR3 consists of 14 residues. V lost 4 bases to trimming and J lost 5 bases; unmatched junction nucleotides: 7. CDR1 KGHSH and CDR2 LQKENI come from the germline V gene. CDR3 DNA: TGTGCCAGCTCACAACAGGGGCCGGGTACTGAAGCTTTCTTT. Protein product: CASSQQGPGTEAFF.

This rearrangement joins TRBV28 to TRBJ2-7, with 11 bases fitting TRBD1. With 4 bases clipped from V and 2 bases from J, the junction kept 4 bases outside the gene matches. The length of the CDR3 is 15 residues. CDR1 is MDHEN and CDR2 is SYDVKM in the germline V gene. The CDR3 sequence: CASSSGGQGAYEQYF. The CDR3 DNA follows: TGTGCCAGCAGTTCGGGGGGACAGGGGGCCTACGAGCAGTACTTC. Looking up the rest from reference TRBV28 and TRBJ2-7 gives the full variable domain: DVKVTQSSRYLVKRTGEKVFLECVQDMDHENMFWYRQDPGLGLRLIYFSYDVKMKEKGDIPEGYSVSREKKERFSLILESASTNQTSMYLCASSSGGQGAYEQYFGPGTRLTVT.

The chain combines TRBV28 with TRBJ2-3, with a weak D call TRBD2 (6 bases). This CDR3 comprises 15 residues. Germline-derived CDR1 and CDR2 are MDHEN and SYDVKM. Trimming removed 7 bases from V and 5 bases from J, with 19 bases in between. The DNA for the CDR3 is TGTGCCAGCATTCAAGTGGGGGAGGCCAGAGATACGCAGTATTTT. Amino acid sequence: CASIQVGEARDTQYF.

This chain connects TRBV7-8 to TRBJ2-7; 8 bases line up with TRBD2. Losses at the gene ends were 4 bases for V and 2 bases for J; bases not matched to a gene: 10. This CDR3 has 16 amino acids. Germline CDR1 and CDR2: SGHVS and FQNEAQ. The CDR3 loop is CASSSISGEGTYEQYF. The DNA for the CDR3 is TGTGCCAGCAGCTCGATTAGCGGGGAGGGCACCTACGAGCAGTACTTC.

The chain is built from TRBV19 and TRBJ2-1; 15 bases line up with TRBD2. The V and J ends lost 5 bases and 12 bases, in that order; junction bases with no gene match: 11. Germline assignment: CDR1 LNHDA and CDR2 SQIVND (reference sequence). The CDR3 loop spans 16 amino acids. The CDR3 DNA reads TGTGCCAGTAGTCCCGGGACTAGCGGGGGGAGTCTTCGGCAGTTCTTC. It yields the protein CASSPGTSGGSLRQFF.

V gene TRBV9 combines with J gene TRBJ2-1; D may be TRBD2 (5 bases). The CDR3 is 14 amino acids. From germline, CDR1 is SGDLS and CDR2 YYNGEE. The V and J ends lost 3 bases and 4 bases respectively, with 11 bases between them. The CDR3 here is CASSAGRGYNEQFF. The CDR3 coding sequence is TGTGCCAGCAGCGCCGGACGGGGATACAATGAGCAGTTCTTC.

The genes are TRBV15 and TRBJ2-2; D possibly corresponds to TRBD1 (5 bases). The CDR3 extends over 14 amino acids. The germline V gene encodes CDR1 LNHNV and CDR2 YYDKDF (reference sequence). V lost 1 base and J 3 bases, leaving 6 bases between the germline ends. The CDR3 spells CATSRGRDTGELFF. Written as DNA, the CDR3 is TGTGCCACCAGCAGAGGCAGGGACACCGGGGAGCTGTTTTTT.

This clone turned up a few times. The chain uses TRBV30 and TRBJ2-7; D is undetermined. The germline V gene encodes CDR1 GTSNPN and CDR2 SVGIG (reference sequence). Trimming took off 1 base at V and 3 bases at J, with 4 bases between the two ends. CDR3 length equals 11 residues. The CDR3 DNA is TGTGCCTGGAGTGCCGTCTACGAGCAGTACTTC. This sequence encodes CAWSAVYEQYF.

J is TRBJ1-5 and V is TRBV5-6, with a possible D match to TRBD1 (5 bases). The CDR3 is 15 residues long. V shed 1 base and J shed 1 base, with 9 bases lying between them. The germline gives CDR1 SGHDT, CDR2 YYEEEE. The CDR3 loop is CASSLYAGSNQPQHF. CDR3 nucleotides: TGTGCCAGCAGCTTGTATGCAGGGAGCAATCAGCCCCAGCATTTT.

V and J are TRBV28 and TRBJ2-1; 10 nucleotides line up with TRBD1. Trimming at V came to 7 bases and at J to 2 bases, leaving 8 bases not matched to a gene. Germline-derived CDR1 and CDR2 are MDHEN and SYDVKM. CDR3 length: 16 residues. The CDR3 region is CASTLAGQGTYNEQFF. The CDR3 DNA reads as TGTGCCAGCACCTTGGCGGGACAGGGGACCTACAATGAGCAGTTCTTC.

This chain links TRBV28 with TRBJ2-2, with D hard to call. Trimming cost V 6 bases and J 4 bases, with 12 bases left between them. CDR1 and CDR2 from the germline V gene are MDHEN and SYDVKM. There are 14 residues in the CDR3. The CDR3 loop is CASSPPYSTGELFF. The CDR3 bases are TGTGCCAGCAGCCCGCCCTACAGCACCGGGGAGCTGTTTTTT.

The chain joins TRBV10-3 to TRBJ2-6; D might be TRBD1 (6 bases). V was pared by 8 bases and J by 0 bases, with 17 bases between. Germline CDR1 reads ENHRY; CDR2 reads SYGVKD. This CDR3 comprises 17 residues. The CDR3 sequence is CAIGAGVLPSGANVLTF. CDR3 in DNA: TGTGCCATCGGAGCAGGGGTCCTCCCCTCTGGGGCCAACGTCCTGACTTTC.

This clone appeared a single time. CDR3 amino acids: CASSLRRLADTDTQYF. As DNA, the CDR3 is TGTGCCAGCAGTTTAAGGAGGCTAGCGGACACAGATACGCAGTATTTT. This chain connects TRBV27 to TRBJ2-3, with 7 positions matching TRBD2. The germline V gene has CDR1 MNHEY and CDR2 SMNVEV (reference sequence). The V gene end was trimmed by 2 bases and the J gene end by 2 bases; junction bases not matched to a gene: 7. The CDR3 is made up of 16 amino acids.

This clone was recorded a few times. Additional DNA sequences in this sample encode the identical CDR3. The chain recombines TRBV19 with TRBJ2-3, with 9 bases that match TRBD2. Trimming cost V 7 bases and J 4 bases; bases outside gene matches: 3. The CDR3 extends over 13 amino acids. The V gene's germline CDR1 is LNHDA and CDR2 SQIVND (reference sequence). CDR3 sequence reads: CASNGGGADTQYF. The CDR3 DNA reads TGTGCCAGTAACGGCGGGGGGGCAGATACGCAGTATTTT.

The genes are TRBV20-1 and TRBJ1-1, with D possibly TRBD1 on 6 matching bases. The CDR3 is made up of 13 amino acids. Trimming took 3 bases from V and 0 from J, leaving 8 bases between them. Per the germline V gene, CDR1 is DFQATT and CDR2 is SNEGSKA (reference sequence). The CDR3 loop reads CSASRGMNTEAFF. In DNA, the CDR3 is TGCAGTGCTAGTAGGGGGATGAACACTGAAGCTTTCTTT.

This CDR3 is CASSEGPGFNYGYTF. The CDR3 nucleotides read TGTGCCAGCAGTGAGGGCCCAGGTTTTAATTATGGCTACACCTTC. This chain uses TRBV6-4 with TRBJ1-2; D remains ambiguous. V gave up 3 bases and J gave up 5 bases, with 16 bases separating them. The CDR3 contains 15 residues. The germline gives CDR1 MRHNA, CDR2 SNTAGT.

The chain is built from TRBV5-1 and TRBJ2-1; 11 bases align to TRBD2. CDR1 is SGHRS and CDR2 is YFSETQ in the germline V gene. This CDR3 is 15 amino acids long. V shed 4 bases, J shed 4 bases, and the junction held 4 bases outside the gene matches. The CDR3 nucleotides read TGCGCCAGCAGCGGGGGACTAGCGGATTACAATGAGCAGTTCTTC. Translated, it gives CASSGGLADYNEQFF.